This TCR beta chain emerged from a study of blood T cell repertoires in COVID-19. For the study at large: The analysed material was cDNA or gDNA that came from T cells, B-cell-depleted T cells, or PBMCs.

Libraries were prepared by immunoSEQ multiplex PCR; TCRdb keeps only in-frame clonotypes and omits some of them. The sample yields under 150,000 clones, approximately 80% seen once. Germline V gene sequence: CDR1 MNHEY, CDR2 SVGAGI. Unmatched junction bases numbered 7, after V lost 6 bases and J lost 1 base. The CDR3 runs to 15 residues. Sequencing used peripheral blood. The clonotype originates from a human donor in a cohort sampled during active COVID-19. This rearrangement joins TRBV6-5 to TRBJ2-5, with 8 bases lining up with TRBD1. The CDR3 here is CASRGQVIRQETQYF. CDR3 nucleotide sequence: TGTGCCAGCAGGGGACAGGTAATACGCCAAGAGACCCAGTACTTC.